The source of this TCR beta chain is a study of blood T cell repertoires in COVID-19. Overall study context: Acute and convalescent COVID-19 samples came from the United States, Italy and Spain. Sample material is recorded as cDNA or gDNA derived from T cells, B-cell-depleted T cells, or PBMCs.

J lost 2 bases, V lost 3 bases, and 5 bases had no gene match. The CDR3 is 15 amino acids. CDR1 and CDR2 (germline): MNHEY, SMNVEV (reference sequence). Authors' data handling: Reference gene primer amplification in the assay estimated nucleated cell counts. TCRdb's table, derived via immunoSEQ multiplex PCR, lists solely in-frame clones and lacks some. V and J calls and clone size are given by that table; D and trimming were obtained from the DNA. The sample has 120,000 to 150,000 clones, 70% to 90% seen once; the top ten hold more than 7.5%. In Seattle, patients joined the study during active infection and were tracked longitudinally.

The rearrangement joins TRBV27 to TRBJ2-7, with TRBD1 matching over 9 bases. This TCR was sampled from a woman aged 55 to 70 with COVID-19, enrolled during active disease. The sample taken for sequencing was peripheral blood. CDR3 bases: TGTGCCAGCAGTTTCCTAGACAGGGGGACCTACGAGCAGTACTTC. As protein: CASSFLDRGTYEQYF.